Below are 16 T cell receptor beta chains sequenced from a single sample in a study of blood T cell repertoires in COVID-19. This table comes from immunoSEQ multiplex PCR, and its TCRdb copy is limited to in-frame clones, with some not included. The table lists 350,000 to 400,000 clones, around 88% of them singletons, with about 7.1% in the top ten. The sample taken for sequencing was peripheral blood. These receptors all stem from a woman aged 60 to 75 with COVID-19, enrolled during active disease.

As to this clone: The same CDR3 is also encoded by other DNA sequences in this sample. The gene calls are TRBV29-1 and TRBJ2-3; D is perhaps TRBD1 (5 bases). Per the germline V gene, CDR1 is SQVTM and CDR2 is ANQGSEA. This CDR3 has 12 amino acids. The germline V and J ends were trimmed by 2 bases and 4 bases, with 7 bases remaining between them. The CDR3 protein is CSVEQGADTQYF. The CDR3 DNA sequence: TGCAGCGTTGAACAGGGCGCAGATACGCAGTATTTT.

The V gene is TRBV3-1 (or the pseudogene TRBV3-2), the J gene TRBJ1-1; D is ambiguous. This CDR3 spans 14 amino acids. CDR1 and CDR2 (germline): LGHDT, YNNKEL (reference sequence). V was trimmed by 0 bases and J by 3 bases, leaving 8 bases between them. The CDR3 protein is CASSQEPGYTEAFF. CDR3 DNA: TGTGCCAGCAGCCAAGAACCGGGGTACACTGAAGCTTTCTTT.

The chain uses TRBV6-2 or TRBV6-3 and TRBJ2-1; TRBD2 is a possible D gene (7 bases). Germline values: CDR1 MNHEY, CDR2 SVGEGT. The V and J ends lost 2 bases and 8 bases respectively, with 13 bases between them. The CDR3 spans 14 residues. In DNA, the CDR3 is TGTGCCAGCAGTTACGGGGGGGCCAATTATGAGCAGTTCTTC. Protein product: CASSYGGANYEQFF.

CDR3 bases: TGCGCCAGCAGCCGTCGGGGGGCCTACCTAGCGGGGGCCCCTCCAACCTACAATGAGCAGTTCTTC. This codes for CASSRRGAYLAGAPPTYNEQFF. The chain recombines TRBV4-3 with TRBJ2-1, with 10 bases that match TRBD2. The CDR3 runs 22 residues. V lost 4 bases and J lost 2; bases outside the gene matches: 23. CDR1 and CDR2 (germline): LGHNA, YSLEER.

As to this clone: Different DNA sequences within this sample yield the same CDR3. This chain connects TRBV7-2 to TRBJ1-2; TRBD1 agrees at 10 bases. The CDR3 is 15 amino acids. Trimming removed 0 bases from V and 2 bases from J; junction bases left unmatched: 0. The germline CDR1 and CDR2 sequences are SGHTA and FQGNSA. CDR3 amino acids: CASSLAGQGNYGYTF. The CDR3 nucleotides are TGTGCCAGCAGCTTAGCGGGACAGGGGAACTATGGCTACACCTTC.

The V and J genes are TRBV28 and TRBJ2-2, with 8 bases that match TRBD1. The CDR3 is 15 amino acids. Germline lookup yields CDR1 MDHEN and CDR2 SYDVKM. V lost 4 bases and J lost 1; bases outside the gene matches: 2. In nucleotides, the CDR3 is TGTGCCAGCAGTTCTACAGGGGGGAACACCGGGGAGCTGTTTTTT. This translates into CASSSTGGNTGELFF.

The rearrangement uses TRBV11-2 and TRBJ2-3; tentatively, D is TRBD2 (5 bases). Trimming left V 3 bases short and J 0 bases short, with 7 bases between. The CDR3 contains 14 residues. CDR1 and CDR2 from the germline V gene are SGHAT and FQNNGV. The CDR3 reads CASSLRASTDTQYF. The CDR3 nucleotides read TGTGCCAGCAGCTTGCGGGCTAGCACAGATACGCAGTATTTT.

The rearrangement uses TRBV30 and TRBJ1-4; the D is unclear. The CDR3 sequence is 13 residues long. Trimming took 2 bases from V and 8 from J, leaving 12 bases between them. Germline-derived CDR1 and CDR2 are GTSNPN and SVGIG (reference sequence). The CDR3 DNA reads TGTGCCTGGAGTTCCACTTCGGGGGAAAAACTGTTTTTT. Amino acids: CAWSSTSGEKLFF.

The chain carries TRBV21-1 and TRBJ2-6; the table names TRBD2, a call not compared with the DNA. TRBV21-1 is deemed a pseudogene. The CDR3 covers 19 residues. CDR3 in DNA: TGTGCCAGCAGCCTAACGGGGTGGGATGACTCTCCTGGGGCCAACGTCCTGACTTTC. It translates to CASSLTGWDDSPGANVLTF.

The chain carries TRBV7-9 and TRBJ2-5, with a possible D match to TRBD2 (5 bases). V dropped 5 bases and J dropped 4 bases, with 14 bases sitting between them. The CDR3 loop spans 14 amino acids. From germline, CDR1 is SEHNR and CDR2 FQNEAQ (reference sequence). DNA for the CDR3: TGTGCCAGCAGCCCCGGAGGTTACATAGAGACCCAGTACTTC. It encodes CASSPGGYIETQYF.

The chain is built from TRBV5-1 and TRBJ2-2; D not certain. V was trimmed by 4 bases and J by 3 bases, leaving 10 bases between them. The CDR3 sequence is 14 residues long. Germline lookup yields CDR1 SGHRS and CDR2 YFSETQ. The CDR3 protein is CASSGRSDTGELFF. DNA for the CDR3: TGCGCCAGCAGCGGCAGGTCAGACACCGGGGAGCTGTTTTTT.

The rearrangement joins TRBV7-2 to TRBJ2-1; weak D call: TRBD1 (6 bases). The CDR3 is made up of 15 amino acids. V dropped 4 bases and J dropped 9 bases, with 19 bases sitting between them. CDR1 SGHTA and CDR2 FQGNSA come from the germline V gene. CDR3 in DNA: TGTGCCAGCAGCTCAGCGCTAGGGACGGACAGTGAGCAGTTCTTC. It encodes CASSSALGTDSEQFF.

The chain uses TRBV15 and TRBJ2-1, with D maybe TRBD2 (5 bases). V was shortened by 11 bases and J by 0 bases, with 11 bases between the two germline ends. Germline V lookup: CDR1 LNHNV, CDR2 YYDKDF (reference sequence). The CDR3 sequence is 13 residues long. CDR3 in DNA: TGTGCCCCCGAGCGGAACTCCTACAATGAGCAGTTCTTC. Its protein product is CAPERNSYNEQFF.

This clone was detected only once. The CDR3: CASKSSRWAANSPLHF. As DNA, the CDR3 is TGTGCCAGTAAATCGTCGAGATGGGCAGCAAATTCACCCCTCCACTTT. The rearrangement links TRBV19 to TRBJ1-6; D is uncertain. V lost 7 bases and J 7 bases, leaving 20 bases between the germline ends. This CDR3 region has 16 residues. CDR1 LNHDA and CDR2 SQIVND come from the germline V gene (reference sequence).

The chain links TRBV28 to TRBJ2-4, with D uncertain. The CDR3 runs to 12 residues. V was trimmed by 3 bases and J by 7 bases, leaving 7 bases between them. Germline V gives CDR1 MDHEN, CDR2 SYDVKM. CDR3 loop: CASSFWLNIQYF. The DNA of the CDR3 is TGTGCCAGCAGTTTTTGGCTGAACATTCAGTACTTC.

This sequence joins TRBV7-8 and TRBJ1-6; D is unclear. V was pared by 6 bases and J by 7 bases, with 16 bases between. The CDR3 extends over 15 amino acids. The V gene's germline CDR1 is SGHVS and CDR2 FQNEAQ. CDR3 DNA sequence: TGTGCCAGCAGGAAGACTCGGGCGGGGAATTCACCCCTCCACTTT. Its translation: CASRKTRAGNSPLHF. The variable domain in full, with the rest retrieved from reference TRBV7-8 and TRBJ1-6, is GAGVSQSPRYKVAKRGQDVALRCDPISGHVSLFWYQQALGQGPEFLTYFQNEAQLDKSGLPSDRFFAERPEGSVSTLKIQRTQQEDSAVYLCASRKTRAGNSPLHFGNGTRLTVT.